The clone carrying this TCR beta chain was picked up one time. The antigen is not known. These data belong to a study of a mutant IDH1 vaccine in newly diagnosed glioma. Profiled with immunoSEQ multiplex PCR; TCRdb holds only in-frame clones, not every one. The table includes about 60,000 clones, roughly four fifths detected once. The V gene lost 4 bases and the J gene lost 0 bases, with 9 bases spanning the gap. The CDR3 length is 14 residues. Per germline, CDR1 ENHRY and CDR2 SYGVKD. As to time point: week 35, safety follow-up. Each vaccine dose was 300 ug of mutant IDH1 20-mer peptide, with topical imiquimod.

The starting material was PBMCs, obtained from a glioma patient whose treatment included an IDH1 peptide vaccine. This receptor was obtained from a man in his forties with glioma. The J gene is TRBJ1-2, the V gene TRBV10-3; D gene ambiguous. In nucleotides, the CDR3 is TGTGCCATCAGTGGGGCAGGAGCTAACTATGGCTACACCTTC. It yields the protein CAISGAGANYGYTF.